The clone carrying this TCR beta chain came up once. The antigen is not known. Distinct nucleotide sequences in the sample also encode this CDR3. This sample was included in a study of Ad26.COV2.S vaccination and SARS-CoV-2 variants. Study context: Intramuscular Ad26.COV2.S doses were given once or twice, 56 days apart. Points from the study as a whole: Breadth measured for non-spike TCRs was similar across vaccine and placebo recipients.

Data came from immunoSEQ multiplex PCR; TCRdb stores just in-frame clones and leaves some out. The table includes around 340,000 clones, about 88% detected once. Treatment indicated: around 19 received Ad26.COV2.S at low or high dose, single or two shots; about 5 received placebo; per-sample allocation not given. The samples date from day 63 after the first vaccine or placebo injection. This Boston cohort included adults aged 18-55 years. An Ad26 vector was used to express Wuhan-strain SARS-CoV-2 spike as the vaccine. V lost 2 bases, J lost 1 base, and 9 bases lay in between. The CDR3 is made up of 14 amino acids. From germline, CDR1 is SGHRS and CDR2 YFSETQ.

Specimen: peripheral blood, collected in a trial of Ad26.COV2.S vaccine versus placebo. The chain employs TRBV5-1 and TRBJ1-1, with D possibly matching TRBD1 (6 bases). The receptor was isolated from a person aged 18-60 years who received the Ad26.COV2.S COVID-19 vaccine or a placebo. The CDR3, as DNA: TGCGCCAGCAGCTTAGGGGGTGGGAACACTGAAGCTTTCTTT. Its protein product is CASSLGGGNTEAFF.